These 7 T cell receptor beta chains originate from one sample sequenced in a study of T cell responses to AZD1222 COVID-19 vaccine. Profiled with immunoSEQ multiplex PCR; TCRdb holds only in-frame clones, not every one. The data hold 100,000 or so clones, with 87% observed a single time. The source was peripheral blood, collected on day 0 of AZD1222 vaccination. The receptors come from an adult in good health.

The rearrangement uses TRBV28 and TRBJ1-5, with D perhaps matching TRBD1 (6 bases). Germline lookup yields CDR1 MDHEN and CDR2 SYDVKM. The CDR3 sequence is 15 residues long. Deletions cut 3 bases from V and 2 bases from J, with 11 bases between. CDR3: CASSFRTVGNQPQHF. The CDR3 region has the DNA TGTGCCAGCAGTTTCCGGACAGTCGGCAATCAGCCCCAGCATTTT.

The CDR3 spells CASSLVKVGELFF. In DNA form, the CDR3 reads TGTGCCAGCAGCTTAGTAAAAGTCGGGGAGCTGTTTTTT. This chain uses TRBV7-2 with TRBJ2-2; D call uncertain. In germline, CDR1 is SGHTA, CDR2 FQGNSA. This CDR3 region has 13 residues. Trimming stripped 1 base from V and 7 bases from J, with 7 bases between.

CDR3 in amino acids: CASSSGPGLAGQETQYF. The CDR3 nucleotides read TGTGCCAGCAGCTCAGGACCGGGACTAGCGGGCCAAGAGACCCAGTACTTC. The J gene is TRBJ2-5, the V gene TRBV11-3, with TRBD2 matching over 12 bases. CDR1 is SGHNT and CDR2 is YENEEA in the germline V gene. The CDR3 has 17 amino acids. Germline trimming cut 4 bases from V and 1 base from J; bases unmatched to any gene: 7.

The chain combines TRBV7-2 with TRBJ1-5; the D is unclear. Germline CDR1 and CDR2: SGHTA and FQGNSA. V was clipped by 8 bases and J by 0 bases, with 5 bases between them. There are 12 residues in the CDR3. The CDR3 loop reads CASAVSNQPQHF. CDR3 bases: TGTGCCAGCGCAGTTAGCAATCAGCCCCAGCATTTT. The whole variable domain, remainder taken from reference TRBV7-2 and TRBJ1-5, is GAGVSQSPSNKVTEKGKDVELRCDPISGHTALYWYRQSLGQGLEFLIYFQGNSAPDKSGLPSDRFSAERTGGSVSTLTIQRTQQEDSAVYLCASAVSNQPQHFGDGTRLSIL.

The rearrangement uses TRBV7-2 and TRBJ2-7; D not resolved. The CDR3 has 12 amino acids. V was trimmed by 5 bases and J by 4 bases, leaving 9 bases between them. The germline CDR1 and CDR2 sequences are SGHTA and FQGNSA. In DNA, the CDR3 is TGTGCCAGCAGCCAGCTGGCTTACGAGCAGTACTTC. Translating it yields CASSQLAYEQYF.

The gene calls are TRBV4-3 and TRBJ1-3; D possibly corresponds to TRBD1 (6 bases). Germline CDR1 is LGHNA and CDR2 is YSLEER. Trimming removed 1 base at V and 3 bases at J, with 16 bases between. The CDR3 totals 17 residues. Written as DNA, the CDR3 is TGCGCCAGCAGCCAAGTTACAGGGTCGTACGGTGGAAACACCATATATTTT. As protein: CASSQVTGSYGGNTIYF.

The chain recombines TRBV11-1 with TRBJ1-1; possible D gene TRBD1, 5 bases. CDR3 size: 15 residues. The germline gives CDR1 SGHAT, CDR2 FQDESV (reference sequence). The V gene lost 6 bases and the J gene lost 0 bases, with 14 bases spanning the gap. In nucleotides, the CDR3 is TGTGCCAGCAGTCTCACACGAGGGGTGAACACTGAAGCTTTCTTT. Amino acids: CASSLTRGVNTEAFF.